What follows are 28 T cell receptor beta chains derived from one specimen sequenced in a study of blood T cell repertoires in COVID-19. Produced via immunoSEQ multiplex PCR; TCRdb's table is partial and in-frame only. The data contain tens of thousands of clones, under 90% of them singletons. Source material: peripheral blood. The receptors come from a man aged 45 to 65 with acute or convalescent COVID-19.

The V and J genes are TRBV27 and TRBJ1-3, with 9 bases identical to TRBD1. In germline, CDR1 is MNHEY, CDR2 SMNVEV (reference sequence). V was clipped by 7 bases and J by 2 bases; unmatched bases: 6. The CDR3 spans 15 residues. CDR3 sequence (DNA): TGTGCCAGCAAACAGGGGGCTTACGCTGGAAACACCATATATTTT. Its translation: CASKQGAYAGNTIYF.

The chain recombines TRBV7-8 with TRBJ2-3; the match to TRBD1 covers 10 bases. V lost 5 bases, J lost 0 bases, and 5 bases stayed unmatched. CDR3 size: 16 residues. Germline loops: CDR1 SGHVS, CDR2 FQNEAQ. Here the CDR3 DNA reads TGTGCCAGCAGCCCCGACAGGGGGCTAAGCACAGATACGCAGTATTTT. Protein sequence: CASSPDRGLSTDTQYF.

The chain joins TRBV19 to TRBJ1-5, with D hard to call. V shed 5 bases and J shed 0 bases, with 2 bases lying between them. The germline CDR1 and CDR2 sequences are LNHDA and SQIVND (reference sequence). This CDR3 contains 12 residues. CDR3 amino acids: CASSLSNQPQHF. The CDR3 nucleotides are TGTGCCAGTAGTCTTAGCAATCAGCCCCAGCATTTT.

The chain combines TRBV15 with TRBJ1-4; 8 nucleotides align to TRBD1. Germline CDR1 reads LNHNV; CDR2 reads YYDKDF (reference sequence). CDR3 length: 15 residues. With 1 base clipped from V and 7 bases from J, the junction kept 5 bases outside the gene matches. The CDR3 here is CATSRGAGTGEKLFF. The DNA for the CDR3 is TGTGCCACCAGCAGAGGCGCAGGGACAGGTGAAAAACTGTTTTTT.

This clone has just one count. The chain is built from TRBV14 and TRBJ2-7; 12 bases align to TRBD2. The germline V gene has CDR1 SGHDN and CDR2 FVKESK. This CDR3 has 15 amino acids. J lost 5 bases, V lost 8 bases, and 10 bases had no gene match. CDR3 nucleotides: TGTGCCAGCGGGTCGGCTAGCGGGAGGGTGGACGAGCAGTACTTC. Translation gives CASGSASGRVDEQYF.

J is TRBJ2-3 and V is TRBV5-1; TRBD2 agrees at 10 bases. V lost 0 bases, J lost 4 bases, and 2 bases stayed unmatched. Germline assignment: CDR1 SGHRS and CDR2 YFSETQ. The CDR3 runs to 15 residues. The CDR3 DNA sequence: TGCGCCAGCAGCTTGGGACTAGCGGGCTCAGATACGCAGTATTTT. Translating gives CASSLGLAGSDTQYF.

The CDR3 DNA reads TGTGCCAGCAGTGAAGGGACAGCGATTTTGATATATTCACCCCTCCACTTT. Its protein is CASSEGTAILIYSPLHF. The V and J genes are TRBV2 and TRBJ1-6; D is possibly TRBD1 (6 bases). The CDR3 is 17 residues long. Between the trimmed V and J ends, which lost 1 base and 8 bases, there was a span of 18 bases. Germline assignment: CDR1 SNHLY and CDR2 FYNNEI.

This chain joins TRBV4-1 and TRBJ2-3; 10 bases agree with TRBD2. After removal of 0 bases from V and 3 bases from J, the junction contained 6 bases not matched to a gene. CDR1 and CDR2 from the germline V gene are MGHRA and YSYEKL. The CDR3 totals 17 residues. The CDR3 spells CASSQEAGGPGTDTQYF. DNA for the CDR3: TGCGCCAGCAGCCAAGAAGCGGGAGGGCCGGGGACAGATACGCAGTATTTT.

The chain links TRBV29-1 to TRBJ1-2; 7 nucleotides align to TRBD1. V dropped 1 base and J dropped 4; count of bases not matched to a gene: 12. The germline CDR1 and CDR2 sequences are SQVTM and ANQGSEA. The CDR3 extends over 16 amino acids. The CDR3 loop reads CSVEGRQGPLFYGYTF. CDR3 DNA sequence: TGCAGCGTTGAAGGGAGACAGGGCCCACTCTTCTATGGCTACACCTTC.

The chain employs TRBV12-5 and TRBJ1-2, with TRBD1 matching 8 bases. Germline values: CDR1 LGHNT, CDR2 FRNRAP. Unmatched junction bases numbered 3, after V lost 1 base and J lost 2 bases. This CDR3 has 15 amino acids. The CDR3 loop is CASGLGTGSNYGYTF. The DNA of the CDR3 is TGTGCTAGTGGTTTGGGGACAGGGTCCAACTATGGCTACACCTTC.

This chain links TRBV19 with TRBJ2-5; a weak D match, TRBD1 (6 bases). The CDR3 contains 14 residues. With 5 bases removed from V and 1 base from J, the gap between germline ends came to 11 bases. Germline V gene lookup returns CDR1 LNHDA and CDR2 SQIVND (reference sequence). The CDR3 spells CASSDRDTQETQYF. The CDR3 DNA follows: TGTGCCAGTAGTGACCGGGACACCCAAGAGACCCAGTACTTC.

J is TRBJ2-3 and V is TRBV11-2; 8 bases are a match to TRBD2. The V and J ends lost 5 bases and 5 bases, in that order; junction bases with no gene match: 0. Germline CDR1 SGHAT, CDR2 FQNNGV. The CDR3 contains 12 residues. In DNA form, the CDR3 reads TGTGCCAGCAGCCTAGCGGGAGATACGCAGTATTTT. Protein product: CASSLAGDTQYF. Complete variable domain (other parts from reference TRBV11-2 and TRBJ2-3): EAGVAQSPRYKIIEKRQSVAFWCNPISGHATLYWYQQILGQGPKLLIQFQNNGVVDDSQLPKDRFSAERLKGVDSTLKIQPAKLEDSAVYLCASSLAGDTQYFGPGTRLTVL.

On this clone itself: This sample also contains other DNA sequences that code for the same CDR3. The V and J genes are TRBV5-1 and TRBJ1-2, with TRBD1 matching 7 bases. The CDR3 is made up of 14 amino acids. From germline, CDR1 is SGHRS and CDR2 YFSETQ. The trim removed 4 bases at V and 0 bases at J, leaving 3 bases unmatched. The CDR3 DNA sequence: TGCGCCAGCAGCGTCGGACAGGCTAACTATGGCTACACCTTC. Translating it yields CASSVGQANYGYTF.

In DNA, the CDR3 is TGTGCCAGCTCACCCTACTCGGGACAGGGGGTCCGTGAGCAGTTCTTC. It yields the protein CASSPYSGQGVREQFF. The gene calls are TRBV18 and TRBJ2-1; 11 bases align to TRBD1. The CDR3 sequence is 16 residues long. Losses at the gene ends were 3 bases for V and 9 bases for J; bases not matched to a gene: 10. Germline V gene data show CDR1 as KGHSH and CDR2 as LQKENI.

The rearrangement uses TRBV28 and TRBJ1-5; 9 bases match TRBD1. CDR3 length equals 18 residues. J lost 7 bases, V lost 1 base, and 14 bases had no gene match. Germline V gene data show CDR1 as MDHEN and CDR2 as SYDVKM. The chain's CDR3 is CASSLFSLRDREAQPQHF. As DNA, the CDR3 is TGTGCCAGCAGTTTATTCTCACTCCGGGACAGGGAGGCACAGCCCCAGCATTTT.

The chain couples TRBV30 to TRBJ1-2, with no clear D. With 0 bases removed from V and 1 base from J, the gap between germline ends came to 9 bases. This CDR3 is 14 amino acids long. Germline CDR1 is GTSNPN and CDR2 is SVGIG (reference sequence). CDR3 bases: TGTGCCTGGAGTGTATACGGACTTAACTATGGCTACACCTTC. Amino acid sequence: CAWSVYGLNYGYTF.

CDR3 protein: CASSDLDIGTPRYTF. For the CDR3, the DNA is TGCGCCAGCAGTGACCTCGACATAGGAACCCCCCGCTACACCTTC. The rearrangement uses TRBV10-2 and TRBJ1-2; D not certain. This CDR3 contains 15 residues. Germline CDR1 and CDR2: WSHSY and SAAADI. The V end was cut by 3 bases, the J end by 9 bases, with 20 bases between.

This clone has a single count. The chain uses TRBV10-3 and TRBJ1-1; 9 bases align to TRBD1. The length of the CDR3 is 15 residues. The J segment lost 6 bases and the V segment lost 6 bases, leaving 11 bases of the junction unmatched. Per the germline V gene, CDR1 is ENHRY and CDR2 is SYGVKD. CDR3 coding DNA: TGTGCCATCAGCCGACGGGACAGGGAGGACTCTGAAGCTTTCTTT. It is translated as CAISRRDREDSEAFF.

The V and J genes are TRBV11-3 and TRBJ2-3, with D possibly TRBD1 on 6 matching bases. The CDR3 consists of 16 residues. V shed 0 bases and J shed 0 bases, with 10 bases lying between them. CDR1 and CDR2 from the germline V gene are SGHNT and YENEEA. CDR3 sequence (DNA): TGTGCCAGCAGCTTAGATTCGGACAGCAGCACAGATACGCAGTATTTT. This encodes CASSLDSDSSTDTQYF.

Ten or more counts support this clone. The chain is built from TRBV29-1 and TRBJ1-1, with TRBD1 identical over 9 bases. Germline V lookup: CDR1 SQVTM, CDR2 ANQGSEA. Trimming cost V 7 bases and J 1 base; bases outside gene matches: 7. The CDR3 sequence is 14 residues long. The DNA for the CDR3 is TGCAGCGGTGCACAGGGGGCGTCGAACACTGAAGCTTTCTTT. Translated, it gives CSGAQGASNTEAFF.

The V gene is TRBV11-2, the J gene TRBJ2-2, with a tentative D call TRBD2 (5 bases). CDR1 is SGHAT, CDR2 FQNNGV, per germline. The CDR3 sequence is 15 residues long. V was pared by 0 bases and J by 4 bases, with 9 bases between. The CDR3: CASSLDPGGTGELFF. The DNA for the CDR3 is TGTGCCAGCAGCTTAGACCCCGGAGGCACCGGGGAGCTGTTTTTT. Full variable domain (remainder filled in from reference TRBV11-2 and TRBJ2-2): EAGVAQSPRYKIIEKRQSVAFWCNPISGHATLYWYQQILGQGPKLLIQFQNNGVVDDSQLPKDRFSAERLKGVDSTLKIQPAKLEDSAVYLCASSLDPGGTGELFFGEGSRLTVL.

The CDR3 here is CASSLTSGKGYEQYF. CDR3 DNA: TGTGCCAGCAGCTTAACGAGCGGGAAAGGATACGAGCAGTACTTC. The J gene is TRBJ2-7, the V gene TRBV7-3, with TRBD2 identical over 7 bases. Germline V gives CDR1 SGHTA, CDR2 FQGTGA. J was trimmed by 4 bases and V by 0 bases; bases with no gene match: 6. The CDR3 is made up of 15 amino acids. The full variable domain, its missing parts supplied by reference TRBV7-3 and TRBJ2-7, is GAGVSQTPSNKVTEKGKYVELRCDPISGHTALYWYRQSLGQGPEFLIYFQGTGAADDSGLPNDRFFAVRPEGSVSTLKIQRTERGDSAVYLCASSLTSGKGYEQYFGPGTRLTVT.

This chain uses TRBV15 with TRBJ1-2; 8 nucleotides align to TRBD1. Looked up from germline, CDR1 is LNHNV and CDR2 is YYDKDF (reference sequence). The CDR3 runs 15 residues. The V and J ends lost 0 bases and 4 bases, in that order; junction bases with no gene match: 4. The CDR3 bases are TGTGCCACCAGCAGAGATGGGACAGGCGCCTATGGCTACACCTTC. Amino acid sequence: CATSRDGTGAYGYTF.

This sequence joins TRBV18 and TRBJ1-5; 7 bases are a match to TRBD1. This CDR3 region has 14 residues. The germline gives CDR1 KGHSH, CDR2 LQKENI. V lost 2 bases, J lost 9 bases, and 7 bases stayed unmatched. For the CDR3, the DNA is TGTGCCAGCTCACCAACGACAGGGTTGGGGCCCCAGCATTTT. Translation: CASSPTTGLGPQHF.

The V gene is TRBV5-1, the J gene TRBJ1-4; no firm D call. V lost 0 bases to trimming and J lost 4 bases, with 10 bases between them. From germline, CDR1 is SGHRS and CDR2 YFSETQ. This CDR3 contains 15 residues. The CDR3 protein is CASSLGRSGNEKLFF. The CDR3 coding sequence is TGCGCCAGCAGCTTGGGGCGGTCGGGTAATGAAAAACTGTTTTTT.

In nucleotides, the CDR3 is TGTGCCAGCAGCTTCGGTCTCTTGAACACTGAAGCTTTCTTT. The encoded protein is CASSFGLLNTEAFF. The chain has TRBV5-5 and TRBJ1-1; D not certain. V was shortened by 2 bases and J by 0 bases, with 8 bases between the two germline ends. Germline-derived CDR1 and CDR2 are SGHKS and YYEKEE (reference sequence). The CDR3 length is 14 residues.

The chain uses TRBV6-5 and TRBJ1-6, with 7 bases fitting TRBD1. The V and J ends lost 5 bases and 6 bases, in that order; junction bases with no gene match: 7. CDR3 length: 15 residues. Germline loops: CDR1 MNHEY, CDR2 SVGAGI. Here the CDR3 reads CASSPDRESNSPLHF. DNA for the CDR3: TGTGCCAGCAGTCCCGACAGGGAGTCTAATTCACCCCTCCACTTT.

Regarding this clone: At the DNA level, this CDR3 is encoded by other sequences in the same sample as well. The rearrangement links TRBV15 to TRBJ2-7; D unclear. Germline V gives CDR1 LNHNV, CDR2 YYDKDF (reference sequence). With 0 bases removed from V and 3 bases from J, the gap between germline ends came to 6 bases. The CDR3 sequence is 13 residues long. CDR3 in amino acids: CATSRDPLYEQYF. CDR3 DNA: TGTGCCACCAGCAGAGATCCTCTCTACGAGCAGTACTTC.